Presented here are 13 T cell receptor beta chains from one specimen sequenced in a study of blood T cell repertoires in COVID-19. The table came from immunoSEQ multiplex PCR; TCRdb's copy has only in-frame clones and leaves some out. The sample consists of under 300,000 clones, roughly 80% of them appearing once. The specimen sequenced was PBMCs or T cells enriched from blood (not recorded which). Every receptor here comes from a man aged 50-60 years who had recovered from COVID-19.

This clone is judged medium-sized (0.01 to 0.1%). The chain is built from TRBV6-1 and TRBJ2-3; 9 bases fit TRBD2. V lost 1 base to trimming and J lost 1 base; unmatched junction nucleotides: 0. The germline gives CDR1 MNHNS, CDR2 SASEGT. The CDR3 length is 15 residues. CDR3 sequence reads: CASSEERGGTDTQYF. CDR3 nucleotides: TGTGCCAGCAGTGAAGAGCGGGGGGGCACAGATACGCAGTATTTT.

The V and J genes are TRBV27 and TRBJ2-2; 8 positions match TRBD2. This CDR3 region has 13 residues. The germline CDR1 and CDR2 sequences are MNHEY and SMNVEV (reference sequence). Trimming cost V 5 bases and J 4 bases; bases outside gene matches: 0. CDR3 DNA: TGTGCCAGCAGTCGGGGGGGCACCGGGGAGCTGTTTTTT. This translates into CASSRGGTGELFF.

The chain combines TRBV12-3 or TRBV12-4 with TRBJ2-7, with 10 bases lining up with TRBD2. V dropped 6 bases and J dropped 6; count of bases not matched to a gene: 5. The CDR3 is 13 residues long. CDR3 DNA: TGTGCCAGCAGACGACTAGCGGGTCTCGAGCAGTACTTC. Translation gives CASRRLAGLEQYF.

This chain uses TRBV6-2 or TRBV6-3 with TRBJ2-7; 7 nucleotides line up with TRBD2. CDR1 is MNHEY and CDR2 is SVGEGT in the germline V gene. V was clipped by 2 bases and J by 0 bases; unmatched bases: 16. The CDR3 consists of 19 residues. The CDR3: CASSYPRHPTGGSSYEQYF. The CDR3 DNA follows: TGTGCCAGCAGTTACCCAAGACATCCAACGGGCGGGAGCTCCTACGAGCAGTACTTC.

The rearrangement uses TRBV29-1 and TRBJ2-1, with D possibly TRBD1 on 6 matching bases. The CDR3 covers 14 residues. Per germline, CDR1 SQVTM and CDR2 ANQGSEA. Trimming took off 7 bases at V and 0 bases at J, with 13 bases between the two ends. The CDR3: CSASVGGSYNEQFF. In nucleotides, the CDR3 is TGCAGCGCTTCCGTAGGGGGCTCCTACAATGAGCAGTTCTTC.

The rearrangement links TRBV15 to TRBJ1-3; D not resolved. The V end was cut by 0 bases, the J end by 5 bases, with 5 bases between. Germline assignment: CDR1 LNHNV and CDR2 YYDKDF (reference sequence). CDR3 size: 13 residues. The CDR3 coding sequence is TGTGCCACCAGCAGAGATGGCAGAAACACCATATATTTT. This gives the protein CATSRDGRNTIYF. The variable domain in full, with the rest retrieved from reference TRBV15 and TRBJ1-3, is DAMVIQNPRYQVTQFGKPVTLSCSQTLNHNVMYWYQQKSSQAPKLLFHYYDKDFNNEADTPDNFQSRRPNTSFCFLDIRSPGLGDTAMYLCATSRDGRNTIYFGEGSWLTVV.

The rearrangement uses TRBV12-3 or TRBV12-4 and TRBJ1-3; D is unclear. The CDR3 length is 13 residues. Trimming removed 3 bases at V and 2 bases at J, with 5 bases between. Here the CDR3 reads CASSFEAGNTIYF. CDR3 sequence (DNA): TGTGCCAGCAGTTTTGAGGCTGGAAACACCATATATTTT.

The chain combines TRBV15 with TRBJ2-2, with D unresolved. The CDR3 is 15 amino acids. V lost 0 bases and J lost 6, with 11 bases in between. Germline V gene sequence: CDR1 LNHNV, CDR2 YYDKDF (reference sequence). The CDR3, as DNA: TGTGCCACCAGCAGAGACCCACGGTCCGCCGGGGAGCTGTTTTTT. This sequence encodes CATSRDPRSAGELFF.

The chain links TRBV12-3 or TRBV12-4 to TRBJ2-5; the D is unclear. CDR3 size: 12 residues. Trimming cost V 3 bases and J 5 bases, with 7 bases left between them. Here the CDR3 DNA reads TGTGCCAGCAGTTTGCGTTTGGAGACCCAGTACTTC. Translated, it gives CASSLRLETQYF.

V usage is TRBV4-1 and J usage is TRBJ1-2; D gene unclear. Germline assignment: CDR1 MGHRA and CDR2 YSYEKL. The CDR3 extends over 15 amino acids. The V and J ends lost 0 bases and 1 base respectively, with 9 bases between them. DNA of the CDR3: TGCGCCAGCAGCCAAGATCCCCAGTTTAACTATGGCTACACCTTC. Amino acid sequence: CASSQDPQFNYGYTF.

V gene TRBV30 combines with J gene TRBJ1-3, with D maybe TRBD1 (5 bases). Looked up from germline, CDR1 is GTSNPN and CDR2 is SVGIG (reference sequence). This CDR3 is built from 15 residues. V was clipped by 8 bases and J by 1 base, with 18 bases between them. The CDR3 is CAAAPRTGSGNTIYF. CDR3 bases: TGTGCCGCCGCTCCCCGAACAGGATCTGGAAACACCATATATTTT.

CDR3 bases: TGTGCCAGCAGCACCCGAGCGGGCCGGGTTAACACTGAAGCTTTCTTT. It specifies CASSTRAGRVNTEAFF. This chain joins TRBV7-9 and TRBJ1-1; D is undetermined. The CDR3 covers 16 residues. Trimming took off 5 bases at V and 2 bases at J, with 18 bases between the two ends. Germline CDR1 is SEHNR and CDR2 is FQNEAQ (reference sequence).

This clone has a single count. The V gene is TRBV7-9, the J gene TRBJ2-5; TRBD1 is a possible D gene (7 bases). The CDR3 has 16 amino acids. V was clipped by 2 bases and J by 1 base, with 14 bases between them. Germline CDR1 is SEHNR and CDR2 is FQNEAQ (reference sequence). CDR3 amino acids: CASSLMEGARQETQYF. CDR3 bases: TGTGCCAGCAGCTTAATGGAGGGGGCTCGCCAAGAGACCCAGTACTTC.